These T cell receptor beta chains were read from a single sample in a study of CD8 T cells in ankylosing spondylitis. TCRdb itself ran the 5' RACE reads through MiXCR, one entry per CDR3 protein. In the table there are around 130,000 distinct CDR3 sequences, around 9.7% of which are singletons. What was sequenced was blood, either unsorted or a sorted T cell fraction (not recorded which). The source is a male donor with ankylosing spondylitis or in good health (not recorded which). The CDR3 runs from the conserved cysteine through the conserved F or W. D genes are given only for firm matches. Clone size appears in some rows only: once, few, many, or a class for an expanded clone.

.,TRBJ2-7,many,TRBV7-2,TGTGCCAGCAGCTTGGCAGGGTTACGCGAGCAGTACTTC,CASSLAGLREQYF
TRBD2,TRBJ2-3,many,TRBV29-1,TGCAGCGTTGAAACTAGCGGCACAGATACGCAGTATTTT,CSVETSGTDTQYF
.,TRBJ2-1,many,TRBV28,TGTGCCAGCAGTTGGGCCCCGGAGACGGCCCCCTACAATGAGCAGTTCTTC,CASSWAPETAPYNEQFF
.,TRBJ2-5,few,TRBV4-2,TGTGCCAGCAGCCAAGGGACTATACAAGAGACCCAGTACTTC,CASSQGTIQETQYF
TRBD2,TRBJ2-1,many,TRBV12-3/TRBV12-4,TGTGCCAGCAGCCCAACTCGGGAGGGCAATGAGCAGTTCTTC,CASSPTREGNEQFF
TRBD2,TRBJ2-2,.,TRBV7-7,TGTGCTAGCAGCCGGATGGCGGGAGGCGGGGAGCTGTTTTTT,CASSRMAGGGELFF
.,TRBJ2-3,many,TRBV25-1,TGTGCCAGCAGTGAGAACACGGGAACGCGCACAGATACGCAGTATTTT,CASSENTGTRTDTQYF
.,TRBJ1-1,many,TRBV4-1,TGCGCCAGCAGGGGGAATTTAAGGGGTACTGAAGCTTTCTTT,CASRGNLRGTEAFF
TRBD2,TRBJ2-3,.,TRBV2,TGTGCCAGCATGCGGGGAGGGCGGAACACAGATACGCAGTATTTT,CASMRGGRNTDTQYF
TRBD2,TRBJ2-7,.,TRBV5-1,TGCGCCAGCAGCGGACCGGGACTAGCGGGAGGGGGAACCTACGAGCAGTACTTC,CASSGPGLAGGGTYEQYF
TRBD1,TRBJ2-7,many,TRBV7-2,TGTGCCAGCAGCCTACAGGGGGTCGAGTCCTACGAGCAGTACTTC,CASSLQGVESYEQYF
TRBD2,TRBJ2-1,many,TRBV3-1,TGTGCCAGCAGCCAAACTAGCGGGAGCTTAAACAATGAGCAGTTCTTC,CASSQTSGSLNNEQFF
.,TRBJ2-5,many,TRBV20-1,TGCAGTGCTAGATCCGGCGGGATTAGAGAGACCCAGTACTTC,CSARSGGIRETQYF
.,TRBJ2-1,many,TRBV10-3,TGTGCCATCAGTGACAGGGGGGGATACAATGAGCAGTTCTTC,CAISDRGGYNEQFF
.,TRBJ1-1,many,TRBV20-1,TGCAGTGCCAGCTACGGTGGGAGGACTGAAGCTTTCTTT,CSASYGGRTEAFF
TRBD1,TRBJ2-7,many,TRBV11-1,TGTGCCAGCAGCCTCTACCGGGACAGGGTAGATCGGGCAAGTTACGAGCAGTACTTC,CASSLYRDRVDRASYEQYF
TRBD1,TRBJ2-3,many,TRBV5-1,TGCGCCAGCAGCGCCGGACAGGGGACCGCAGATACGCAGTATTTT,CASSAGQGTADTQYF
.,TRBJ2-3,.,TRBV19,TGTGCCAGTACCCGACAGGGCACAGATACGCAGTATTTT,CASTRQGTDTQYF
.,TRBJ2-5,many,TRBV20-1,TGCAGTGCTTCCGAATCCGGAGGGACCCAGTACTTC,CSASESGGTQYF
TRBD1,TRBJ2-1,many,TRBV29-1,TGCAGCGTTGATCGGGACAGGGGTAATGAGCAGTTCTTC,CSVDRDRGNEQFF
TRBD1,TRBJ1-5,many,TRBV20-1,TGCAGTGCTAACTTAGCGGGACAGGGAAACGATCAGCCCCAGCATTTT,CSANLAGQGNDQPQHF
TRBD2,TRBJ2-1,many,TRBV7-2,TGTGCCAGCAGCGCAAAAACTAGCGGGAGGGTCAATGAGCAGTTCTTC,CASSAKTSGRVNEQFF
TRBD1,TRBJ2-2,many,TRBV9,TGTGCCAGCAGCGTAGCGGGACAGGGATTCTCCGGGGAGCTGTTTTTT,CASSVAGQGFSGELFF
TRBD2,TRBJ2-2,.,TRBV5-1,TGCGCCAGCAGCTCGGGACTAGCGGGCCACACCGGGGAGCTGTTTTTT,CASSSGLAGHTGELFF
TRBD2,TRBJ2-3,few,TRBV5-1,TGCGCCAGCAGCCCGCGCGGGGGGCCGGATACGCAGTATTTT,CASSPRGGPDTQYF
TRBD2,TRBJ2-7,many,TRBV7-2,TGTGCCAGCAGCTTTACCGGGACTAGCGAGGCCTACGAGCAGTACTTC,CASSFTGTSEAYEQYF
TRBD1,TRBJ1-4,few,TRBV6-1,TGTGCCAGCAGCGCGGGACAGGGAGGAGAAAAACTGTTTTTT,CASSAGQGGEKLFF
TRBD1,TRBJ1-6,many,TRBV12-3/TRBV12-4,TGTGCCAGCAGATCACAGGGGACGAGTAATTCACCCCTCCACTTT,CASRSQGTSNSPLHF
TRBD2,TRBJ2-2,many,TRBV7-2,TGTGCCAGCAGCATTAGCGGGACCGACACCGGGGAGCTGTTTTTT,CASSISGTDTGELFF
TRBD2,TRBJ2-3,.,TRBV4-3,TGCGCCAGCAGCCAAGATCATTTCGGCGGGGGGACAGATACGCAGTATTTT,CASSQDHFGGGTDTQYF
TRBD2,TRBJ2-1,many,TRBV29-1,TGCAGCGTTAGCGGGATGAACTACAATGAGCAGTTCTTC,CSVSGMNYNEQFF
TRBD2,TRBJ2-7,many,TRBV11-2,TGTGCCAGCAGACCCAGCGGGATACCCTACGAGCAGTACTTC,CASRPSGIPYEQYF
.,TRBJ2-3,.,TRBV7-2,TGTGCCAGCAGCTTAGACGCTGGGGGCGGTACAGATACGCAGTATTTT,CASSLDAGGGTDTQYF
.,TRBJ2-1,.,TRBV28,TGTGCCAGCAGTTCCCCAGGGGAGGGCAATGAGCAGTTCTTC,CASSSPGEGNEQFF
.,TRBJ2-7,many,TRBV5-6,TGTGCCAGCAGCTTGGCGGGTCTCATTCACTACGAGCAGTACTTC,CASSLAGLIHYEQYF
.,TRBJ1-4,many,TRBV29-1,TGCAGCGTTCGAATCGGGGGCGCGCCCGAAAAACTGTTTTTT,CSVRIGGAPEKLFF
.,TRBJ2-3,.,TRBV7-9,TGTGCCAGCAGCTCGACTGCATATACGCAGTATTTT,CASSSTAYTQYF
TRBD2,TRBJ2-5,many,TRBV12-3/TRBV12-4,TGTGCCAGCAGTCTAGCGGGAGGAGAGGAGACCCAGTACTTC,CASSLAGGEETQYF
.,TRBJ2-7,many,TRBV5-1,TGCGCCAGCAGCTTGTCCGGGCAGGGTGAAATCTACGAGCAGTACTTC,CASSLSGQGEIYEQYF
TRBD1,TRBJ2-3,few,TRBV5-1,TGCGCCAGCAGCCGGGAGGGGACAGGGGGCCTCGCCTCCACAGATACGCAGTATTTT,CASSREGTGGLASTDTQYF
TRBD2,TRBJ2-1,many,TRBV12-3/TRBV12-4,TGTGCCAGCACCTGGGGGGGAGCCTACAATGAGCAGTTCTTC,CASTWGGAYNEQFF
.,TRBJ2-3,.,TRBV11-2,TGTGCCAGCAGCATAAGTCCGAGTGCCAGGCCCCAGCACACAGATACGCAGTATTTT,CASSISPSARPQHTDTQYF
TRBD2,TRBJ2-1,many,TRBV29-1,TGCAGCGTTGACACTAGCGGGGTCAATGAGCAGTTCTTC,CSVDTSGVNEQFF
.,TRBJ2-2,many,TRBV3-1,TGTGCCAGCAGCCGGGGACCGACTTTAGGGGAGCTGTTTTTT,CASSRGPTLGELFF
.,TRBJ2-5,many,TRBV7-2,TGTGCCAGCAGCTTAGCTAGAACAGACCAAGAGACCCAGTACTTC,CASSLARTDQETQYF
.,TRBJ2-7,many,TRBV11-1,TGTGCCAGCAGCATGAACAGGGCCGCCTACGAGCAGTACTTC,CASSMNRAAYEQYF
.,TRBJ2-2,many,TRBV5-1,TGCGCCAGCAGCTTGGCGTCAACCACCGGGGAGCTGTTTTTT,CASSLASTTGELFF
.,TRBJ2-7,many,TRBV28,TGTGCCAGCAGTCCAGGCGTTGTCAGGGTGAGGTACGAGCAGTACTTC,CASSPGVVRVRYEQYF